The source of this TCR beta chain is a study of T cell repertoires in MIS-A myocarditis. A few counts support this clone. The CDR3 loop spans 15 amino acids. Trimming pared 2 bases from V and 6 bases from J, leaving 14 bases between. Germline V lookup: CDR1 SNHLY, CDR2 FYNNEI. Clones were sequenced by immunoSEQ multiplex PCR, and TCRdb holds only the in-frame ones, with some missing. The profile shows 10,000 to 13,000 clones, 75% to 85% of them singletons. The receptor was derived from a man between 18 and 29 years old with fulminant myocarditis from multisystem inflammatory syndrome in adults (MIS-A) after COVID-19. Sequencing used right ventricle heart tissue obtained at autopsy. The V and J genes are TRBV2 and TRBJ1-5; D remains unclear. The CDR3 DNA reads TGTGCCAGCAGTGAAAGAGGGTTGCGGAGTCAGCCCCAGCATTTT. Protein sequence: CASSERGLRSQPQHF.